This entry features one TCR beta chain sequence. Its antigen is still unknown. Per-nucleotide qualities are absent, and no much larger clonotype sits a single base away. TCR CDR3 regions were amplified from genomic DNA by multiplex PCR using the deep immunoSEQ assay. Genomic DNA extracted from each cell subset was distributed evenly over all wells of several immunoSEQ 96-well plates, and each plate served as one replicate. For sorted subsets, approximately 190 ng genomic DNA, equal to 30,000 to 35,000 T cell genomes, was loaded into each replicate PCR. Purified libraries were measured with a Qubit 3.0 fluorometer, size-checked on a Bioanalyzer 2100, and measured again with the KAPA Library Quantification kit. Each immunoSEQ 96-well plate was sequenced on its own single-read 150-cycle Illumina NextSeq 550 flow cell. The authors processed their data as follows. Because the immunoSEQ output held only junctional sequences and lacked quality scores, the filtering could not match the filtering applied to full-length reads. To assign V/J genes and CDR3, sequences were annotated using PyIR, a Python wrapper for IgBLAST v1.9, with IMGT germline references. Any read was removed if the V/J assignment was weak (E-value above 1e-6), the CDR3 was missing, or the read contained stop codons, out-of-frame junctions, or ambiguous translated residues. V3J clonotypes were defined as sequences sharing an identical inferred V gene, J gene, and CDR3 amino acid sequence. The percentage overlap between two repertoires was calculated by dividing the number of shared unique clonotypes by the size of the smaller repertoire. Richness of each repertoire was evaluated using RTK rarefaction, the Chao1 estimator, and Recon v2.1 estimates of unobserved clonotypes. Generation probabilities for all TCRbeta clonotypes obtained by the gDNA method from a handful of donors were computed using OLGA. As stored in TCRdb, this immuneACCESS dataset retains in-frame rearrangements with V and J assigned. A fraction of the clones does not appear; measured against another copy, unresolved V genes explain less than half of the discrepancy, and the remainder lacks a known reason. The DNA was the basis for D and trimming; V, J and clone size are from that table. Across this sample there are 1.4 million to 1.5 million clones, with over 95% seen only once. The ten largest clonotypes hold over 1% of the sample.

The record originates from a study of shared clonotypes between healthy human individuals (dated by TCRdb to about 2020). Context from the whole study: Three men and two women, aged 18 to 49 years, made up the cohort. For each donor, three plates each were used for CD4 naive and CD4 memory, two plates were used for CD8 naive, and one plate was used for CD8 memory. Blood TCR repertoires of a handful of healthy adults were deeply sequenced to estimate repertoire size and the extent of clonotype sharing between individuals. To increase sequencing depth and limit assay-specific biases, different laboratories used diverse techniques to prepare libraries and sequence TCR repertoires. Between about 0.85 and 9.5 billion PBMCs per donor were obtained by leukapheresis. The full study reports these points: Higher generation probabilities were observed for clonotypes shared by all four sorted-subset donors than for non-shared clonotypes. Estimated clonotype richness was generally larger for naive than for memory subsets. Incomplete sequencing was indicated by rarefaction of sorted-subset datasets, despite the large sequencing depth. The small number of donors limited the genetic and exposure-history diversity represented. Sampling was restricted to blood, and TCR repertoires in tissue are likely to differ from TCR repertoires in blood. Based on pairwise subsampling, the degree of clonotype sharing among donors was expected to be affected by sequencing depth. Across a handful of donors, 5% to 6% of naive CD4, more than 3% of naive CD8, approximately 2.5% of memory CD4, and about 0.4% of memory CD8 clonotypes were shared.

The V end gives up 4 bases and the J end 3 bases, leaving 12 bases in the junction not matched to a gene. Its CDR3 holds 16 amino acids, cysteine through phenylalanine. The CDR3 DNA has 48 bases and is translated from base 1. For CDR1 and CDR2, the germline V gene lists KGHSH and LQKENI. Healthy HIV-negative adults with no recently reported acute infections or vaccinations were included as donors. All donors were Caucasian adults living in Nashville, Tennessee, USA. CD4+ T cells were enriched by magnetic negative selection; naive cells were then positively selected on CD45RA, and the negative fraction formed the memory subset. After blood collection by leukapheresis, PBMCs were isolated using Ficoll-Histopaque density gradient centrifugation and then cryopreserved in the vapor phase of liquid nitrogen. Purity and quantity of every magnetically sorted T cell population were checked by analytical flow cytometry. Each sorted fraction had its genomic DNA isolated and then quantified by UV absorbance on a Nanodrop 2000c.

Sequenced input: naive CD4+ T cells sorted from blood. The cell subset or site label, read with the paper, signifies: CD45RA+ positively selected. The chain joins TRBV18 to TRBJ2-7; 7 of the junction bases match TRBD1. The TCR comes from a man younger than 45 in good health. The CDR3 in this case is CASSLSLGTANYEQYF. The sequenced DNA: TGTGCCAGCTCACTCTCGCTCGGGACAGCGAACTACGAGCAGTACTTC.